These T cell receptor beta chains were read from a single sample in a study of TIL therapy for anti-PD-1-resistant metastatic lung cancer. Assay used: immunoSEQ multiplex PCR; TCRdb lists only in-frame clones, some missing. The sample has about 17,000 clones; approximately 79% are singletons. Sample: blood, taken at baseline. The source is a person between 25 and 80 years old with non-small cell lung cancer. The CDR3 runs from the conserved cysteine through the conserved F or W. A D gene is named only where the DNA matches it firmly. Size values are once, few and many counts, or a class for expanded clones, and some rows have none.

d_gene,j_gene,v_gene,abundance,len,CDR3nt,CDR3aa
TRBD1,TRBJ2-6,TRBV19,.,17,TGTGCCAGTAGTTATGGGACAGGGGGCTCTGGGGCCAACGTCCTGACTTTC,CASSYGTGGSGANVLTF
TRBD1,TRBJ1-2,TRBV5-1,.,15,TGCGCCAGCAGCCCGGGGACAGGGGGAATGGATGGCTACACCTTC,CASSPGTGGMDGYTF
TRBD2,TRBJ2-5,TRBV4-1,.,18,TGCGCCAGCAGCCAAGATGATAGCGGGAGCTTCCTGTGGGAGACCCAGTACTTC,CASSQDDSGSFLWETQYF
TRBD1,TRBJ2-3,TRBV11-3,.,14,TGTGCCAGCAGCTTGGGGACAGGGGGGGATACGCAGTATTTT,CASSLGTGGDTQYF
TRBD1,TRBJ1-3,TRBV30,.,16,TGTGCCTATCAACCGGGACAGGGGAGCTCTGGAAACACCATATATTTT,CAYQPGQGSSGNTIYF
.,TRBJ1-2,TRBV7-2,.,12,TGTGCCAGCAGCTACCAGAACTATGGCTACACCTTC,CASSYQNYGYTF
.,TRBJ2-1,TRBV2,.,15,TGTGCCAGCAGTGAAAATAGGGGGGGGCTGAGTGAGCAGTTCTTC,CASSENRGGLSEQFF
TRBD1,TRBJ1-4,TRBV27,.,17,TGTGCCAGCAGTTCCTGGGACAGGGGAGGCTTCGGTGAAAAACTGTTTTTT,CASSSWDRGGFGEKLFF
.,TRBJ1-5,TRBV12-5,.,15,TGTGCTAGTGGTTTCGGCAACTTCGGGGATCAGCCCCAGCATTTT,CASGFGNFGDQPQHF
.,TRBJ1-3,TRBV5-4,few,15,TGTGCCAGCAGCTTGGCCACAGGCCCTGGAAACACCATATATTTT,CASSLATGPGNTIYF
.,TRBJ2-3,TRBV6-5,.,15,TGTGCCAGCAGTTACTTGGGGAGCCTCACAGATACGCAGTATTTT,CASSYLGSLTDTQYF
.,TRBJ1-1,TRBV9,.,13,TGTGCCAGCAGCGTAGGGGGGAGAGCACCGGCTTTCTTT,CASSVGGRAPAFF
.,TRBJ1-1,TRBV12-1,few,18,TGTGCCAGCAGCTTTGAGGTAGGGTGGGACAGGAGCAACACTGAAGCTTTCTTT,CASSFEVGWDRSNTEAFF
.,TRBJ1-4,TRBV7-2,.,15,TGTGCCAGCAGCAACAGTAGGGCAGGGCGCGAAAAACTGTTTTTT,CASSNSRAGREKLFF
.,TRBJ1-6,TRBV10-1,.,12,TGCGCCAGCAACACCGTGGATTCACCCCTCCACTTT,CASNTVDSPLHF
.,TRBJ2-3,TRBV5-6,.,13,TGTGCCAGCAGCCCCTTGGGTGGAGATACGCAGTATTTT,CASSPLGGDTQYF
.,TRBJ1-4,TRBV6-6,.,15,TGTGCCAGCAGCCCTCTAAGGGCCAATAATGAAAAACTGTTTTTT,CASSPLRANNEKLFF
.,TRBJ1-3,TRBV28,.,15,TGTGCCAGCAGGCGGACAGCCGTCTCTGGAAACACCATATATTTT,CASRRTAVSGNTIYF
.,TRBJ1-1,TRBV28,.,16,TGTGCCAGCAGTCGCTACAGGGTGGGTGTGAACACTGAAGCTTTCTTT,CASSRYRVGVNTEAFF
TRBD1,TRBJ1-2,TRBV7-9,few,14,TGTGCCAGCAGCTTGCAACAGGGGGATTATGGCTACACCTTC,CASSLQQGDYGYTF
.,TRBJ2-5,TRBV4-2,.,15,TGTGCCAGCAGCCAAGAGGGGAAGGGTCCCGAGACCCAGTACTTC,CASSQEGKGPETQYF
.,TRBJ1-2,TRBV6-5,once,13,TGTGCCAGCAGCCAGAGGGGGAACTATGGCTACACCTTC,CASSQRGNYGYTF
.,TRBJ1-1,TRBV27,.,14,TGTGCCAGCAGTTTTGTCTTGCGGTACACTGAAGCTTTCTTT,CASSFVLRYTEAFF
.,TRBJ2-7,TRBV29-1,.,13,TGCAGCGTTGCGGAAAACCTCCCGGGCGAGCAGTACTTC,CSVAENLPGEQYF
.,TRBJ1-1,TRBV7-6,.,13,TGTGCCAGCAGCCCGCGGGGGGGCACTGAAGCTTTCTTT,CASSPRGGTEAFF
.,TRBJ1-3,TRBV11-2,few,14,TGTGCCAGCAGCTTTGCCACCTCTGGAAACACCATATATTTT,CASSFATSGNTIYF
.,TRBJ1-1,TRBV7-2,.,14,TGTGCCAGCAGCTTAGCTGTCAGGGCTCTTGAAGCTTTCTTT,CASSLAVRALEAFF
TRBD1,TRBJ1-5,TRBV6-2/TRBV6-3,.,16,TGTGCCAGCAGTTACGACAGGGGAGTTCGGCAACAACCCCAGCATTTT,CASSYDRGVRQQPQHF
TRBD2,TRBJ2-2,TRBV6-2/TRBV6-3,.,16,TGTGCCAGCAGTTATCTAGCGGAAACCAACACCGGGGAGCTGTTTTTT,CASSYLAETNTGELFF
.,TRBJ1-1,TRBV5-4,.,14,TGTGCCAGCAGCTTTGGACCGAGTAACACTGAAGCTTTCTTT,CASSFGPSNTEAFF
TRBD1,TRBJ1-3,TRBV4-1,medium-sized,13,TGCGCCAGCGGGACAGGTGCTGGAAACACCATATATTTT,CASGTGAGNTIYF
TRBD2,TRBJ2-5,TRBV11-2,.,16,TGTGCCAGCAGCTTAGCCCTAGCGGGGGGGCAAGAGACCCAGTACTTC,CASSLALAGGQETQYF
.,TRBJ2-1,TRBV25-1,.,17,TGTGCCAGCAGCCATATCGGGGCAGGGAATACAGGCAATGAGCAGTTCTTC,CASSHIGAGNTGNEQFF
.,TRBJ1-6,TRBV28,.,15,TGTGCCAGTCGGGGCCAGGGTTCCTATAATTCACCCCTCCACTTT,CASRGQGSYNSPLHF
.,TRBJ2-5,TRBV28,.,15,TGTGCCAGCTTGGTGGGGGGCAGGGGGGCGCGGACCCAGTACTTC,CASLVGGRGARTQYF
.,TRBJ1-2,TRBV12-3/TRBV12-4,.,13,TGTGCCAGCAGGTTTGATCTAGGCTATGGCTACACCTTC,CASRFDLGYGYTF
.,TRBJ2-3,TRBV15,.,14,TGTGCCACCAGCAGAGATCGAGGGTCAGATACGCAGTATTTT,CATSRDRGSDTQYF
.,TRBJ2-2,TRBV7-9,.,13,TGTGCCAGTTCGCCGGCGAACACCGGGGAGCTGTTTTTT,CASSPANTGELFF
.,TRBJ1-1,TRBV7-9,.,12,TGTGCCAGCAGCTTCGGGGGCGGCGAAGCTTTCTTT,CASSFGGGEAFF
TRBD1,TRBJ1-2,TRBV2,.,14,TGTGCCAGCAGTGAGGACAGGGGAGTCTATGGCTACACCTTC,CASSEDRGVYGYTF
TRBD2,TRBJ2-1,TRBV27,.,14,TGTGCCAGCAGTTTGAGGGAGGGCCGCTATGAGCAGTTCTTC,CASSLREGRYEQFF
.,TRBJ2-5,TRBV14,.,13,TGTGCCAGCAGCAACGGGTTGTGGGAGACCCAGTACTTC,CASSNGLWETQYF
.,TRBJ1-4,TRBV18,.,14,TGTGCCAGCTCACCCCGAAGTGCTAATGAAAAACTGTTTTTT,CASSPRSANEKLFF
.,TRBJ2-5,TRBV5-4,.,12,TGTGCCAGCAGCTTGCCCCGAGAGACCCAGTACTTC,CASSLPRETQYF
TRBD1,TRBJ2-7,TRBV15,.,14,TGTGCCACCAGCCGGGACAGGGGGGCGTGGGAGCAGTACTTC,CATSRDRGAWEQYF